These 25 T cell receptor beta chains were all obtained from the same sample, sequenced in a study of vaccination and CD4 T cells after COVID-19. Their target antigens are unknown. Sequenced with the Oncomine TCR Beta short-read assay was DNA taken from cultured CD4+ T cells. TCRdb called the PCR reads again in MiXCR, with one record for every CDR3 protein. Among fewer than 20,000 distinct CDR3 sequences listed, about 50% were seen once. Treatment described: roughly 10-day PBMC culture with coronavirus spike peptide pools or control peptides (ViraFEST assay). Sequenced material: CD4+ T cells from blood, cultured in vitro. The receptors shown here come from a human donor who had recovered from COVID-19.

The rearrangement joins TRBV29-1 to TRBJ1-2; weak D call: TRBD1 (5 bases). V was shortened by 4 bases and J by 2 bases, with 14 bases between the two germline ends. There are 14 residues in the CDR3. Looked up from germline, CDR1 is SQVTM and CDR2 is ANQGSEA. The CDR3 spells CSVAPRTSNYGYTF. The DNA of the CDR3 is TGCAGCGTTGCACCCCGGACATCAAACTATGGCTACACCTTC. The variable domain in full, with the rest retrieved from reference TRBV29-1 and TRBJ1-2, is SAVISQKPSRDICQRGTSLTIQCQVDSQVTMMFWYRQQPGQSLTLIATANQGSEATYESGFVIDKFPISRPNLTFSTLTVSNMSPEDSSIYLCSVAPRTSNYGYTFGSGTRLTVV.

Turning to this clonotype: Relative to the germline gene, one junction end is altered; a read error may explain this. The chain uses TRBV6-1 and TRBJ1-5, with D uncertain. Germline V CDR1 and CDR2: MNHNS, SASEGT. The CDR3 covers 14 residues. The CDR3 DNA sequence: TGTGCCAGCAGCCCCGGGAGGGTAAATCAGCCCCGGCATTTT. Its translation: CASSPGRVNQPRHF.

As for this clonotype: A junction end diverges from the germline sequence, so it may reflect a read error. V usage is TRBV7-6 and J usage is TRBJ1-4; 7 bases fit TRBD1. Germline V CDR1 and CDR2: SGHVS, FNYEAQ. The CDR3 is 15 amino acids. In nucleotides, the CDR3 is TGTGCTAGCAGCTCCGGGACAGCACCTAATGAAAAACTGTTTTTT. As protein: CASSSGTAPNEKLFF.

This chain joins TRBV9 and TRBJ1-1; TRBD1 might be the D (5 bases). CDR1 and CDR2 (germline): SGDLS, YYNGEE. Trimming left V 0 bases short and J 0 bases short, with 12 bases between. The CDR3 has 16 residues. CDR3 DNA: TGTGCCAGCAGCGTAGGGGATGGAGGGGTGAACACTGAAGCTTTCTTT. It codes for CASSVGDGGVNTEAFF.

The rearrangement uses TRBV5-1 and TRBJ2-2, with D possibly being TRBD1 (5 bases). The germline V gene has CDR1 SGHRS and CDR2 YFSETQ. This CDR3 spans 15 amino acids. V was shortened by 0 bases and J by 3 bases, with 9 bases between the two germline ends. Here the CDR3 reads CASSLDQGYTGELFF. The CDR3 nucleotides read TGCGCCAGCAGCTTGGACCAGGGATACACCGGGGAGCTGTTTTTT.

This clonotype turned up a few times. This chain joins TRBV5-6 and TRBJ1-2; possible D gene TRBD1, 5 bases. The CDR3 is 11 residues long. Trimming left V 3 bases short and J 10 bases short, with 10 bases between. Per germline, CDR1 SGHDT and CDR2 YYEEEE. CDR3 nucleotide sequence: TGTGCCAGCAGCTCGGAGGGGACCTACACCTTC. Translated, it gives CASSSEGTYTF. Variable domain in full (rest from reference TRBV5-6 and TRBJ1-2): DAGVTQSPTHLIKTRGQQVTLRCSPKSGHDTVSWYQQALGQGPQFIFQYYEEEERQRGNFPDRFSGHQFPNYSSELNVNALLLGDSALYLCASSSEGTYTFGSGTRLTVV.

The gene calls are TRBV6-1 and TRBJ2-7; 10 nucleotides line up with TRBD1. CDR1 is MNHNS and CDR2 is SASEGT in the germline V gene. Unmatched junction bases numbered 9, after V lost 5 bases and J lost 2 bases. This CDR3 is 16 amino acids long. This chain's CDR3 is CASSNLPGQGTYEQYF. The CDR3 DNA sequence: TGTGCCAGCAGTAACCTTCCGGGACAGGGGACCTACGAGCAGTACTTC.

The chain links TRBV19 to TRBJ2-6, with D possibly matching TRBD2 (6 bases). CDR1 and CDR2 from the germline V gene are LNHDA and SQIVND (reference sequence). Trimming left V 7 bases short and J 2 bases short, with 21 bases between. The CDR3 has 18 residues. The CDR3: CASKSQGEAGPGANVLTF. The CDR3 DNA reads TGTGCCAGTAAATCCCAGGGCGAGGCGGGGCCTGGGGCCAACGTCCTGACTTTC.

The chain has TRBV6-4 and TRBJ1-2; perhaps TRBD1 as D (5 bases). The germline V gene has CDR1 MRHNA and CDR2 SNTAGT. The CDR3 runs 14 residues. V lost 4 bases and J lost 7, with 16 bases in between. CDR3 nucleotides: TGTGCCAGCAGTGCAGAATCGACGGGGCTTGGCTACACCTTC. It codes for CASSAESTGLGYTF.

The CDR3 here is CAWSIRGNQPQHF. CDR3 nucleotide sequence: TGTGCCTGGAGTATTAGGGGCAATCAGCCCCAGCATTTT. The chain recombines TRBV30 with TRBJ1-5; D unresolved. The CDR3 contains 13 residues. Germline lookup yields CDR1 GTSNPN and CDR2 SVGIG (reference sequence). V was cut by 2 bases and J by 2 bases, with 7 bases left in between. The whole variable domain, filled in from reference TRBV30 and TRBJ1-5, reads SQTIHQWPATLVQPVGSPLSLECTVEGTSNPNLYWYRQAAGRGLQLLFYSVGIGQISSEVPQNLSASRPQDRQFILSSKKLLLSDSGFYLCAWSIRGNQPQHFGDGTRLSIL.

This clonotype showed up just a few times. V is TRBV4-1 and J is TRBJ1-6, with D tentatively TRBD1 (6 bases). Trimming removed 4 bases from V and 7 bases from J, with 20 bases in between. The CDR3 is 17 residues long. CDR1 and CDR2 from the germline V gene are MGHRA and YSYEKL. The CDR3, as DNA: TGCGCCAGCAGCCCAGGGGACCGCCGACGGGGAAATTCACCCCTCCACTTT. Its translation: CASSPGDRRRGNSPLHF.

This clonotype was observed a few times. The chain employs TRBV20-1 and TRBJ1-2; no firm D call. This CDR3 contains 14 residues. Germline CDR1 and CDR2: DFQATT and SNEGSKA (reference sequence). Between the trimmed V and J ends, which lost 0 bases and 6 bases, there was a span of 14 bases. CDR3 residues: CSARDRKGRDGYTF. Written as DNA, the CDR3 is TGCAGTGCTAGAGATCGTAAAGGAAGGGATGGCTACACCTTC.

The table lists this clonotype with a few counts. The genes are TRBV5-1 and TRBJ2-7, with 7 bases fitting TRBD1. The length of the CDR3 is 14 residues. J gave up 2 bases and V 1 base, and 3 bases lay outside the gene matches. Germline V lookup: CDR1 SGHRS, CDR2 YFSETQ. The CDR3 reads CASSLKQGPYEQYF. CDR3 sequence (DNA): TGCGCCAGCAGCTTGAAACAGGGGCCCTACGAGCAGTACTTC.

Only a few counts were recorded for this clonotype. This rearrangement joins TRBV6-1 to TRBJ2-5; 8 bases match TRBD1. The CDR3 is made up of 13 amino acids. Per the germline V gene, CDR1 is MNHNS and CDR2 is SASEGT. The V and J ends lost 6 bases and 5 bases, in that order; junction bases with no gene match: 5. The CDR3 loop reads CASRRTGMETQYF. CDR3 in DNA: TGTGCCAGCAGGAGGACAGGGATGGAGACCCAGTACTTC.

The chain employs TRBV20-1 and TRBJ1-2, with D hard to call. Trimming removed 4 bases from V and 5 bases from J, with 8 bases in between. The germline gives CDR1 DFQATT, CDR2 SNEGSKA (reference sequence). The CDR3 has 11 residues. CDR3 DNA sequence: TGCAGTGCTATCCAACAGTATGGCTACACCTTC. Translating gives CSAIQQYGYTF.

The DNA for the CDR3 is TGCAGTGCTAGAGCCGGGTCCGGTGAGTACGAGCAGTACTTC. This sequence encodes CSARAGSGEYEQYF. This rearrangement joins TRBV20-1 to TRBJ2-7; no firm D call. Germline V gene data show CDR1 as DFQATT and CDR2 as SNEGSKA (reference sequence). V was cut by 1 base and J by 4 bases, with 14 bases left in between. The CDR3 sequence is 14 residues long.

This clonotype was seen only a few times. The chain carries TRBV7-8 and TRBJ1-2; TRBD1 aligns across 7 bases. CDR3 size: 16 residues. Trimming cost V 2 bases and J 4 bases; bases outside gene matches: 10. Germline loops: CDR1 SGHVS, CDR2 FQNEAQ. The CDR3 region is CASSLSRADRVYGYTF. The CDR3 DNA follows: TGTGCCAGCAGCTTAAGTAGGGCCGACAGGGTCTATGGCTACACCTTC.

This clonotype was picked up a small number of times. This chain uses TRBV2 with TRBJ1-5, with a possible D match to TRBD1 (5 bases). V gave up 6 bases and J gave up 7 bases, with 16 bases separating them. Germline values: CDR1 SNHLY, CDR2 FYNNEI. CDR3 length: 14 amino acids. The CDR3 loop reads CASRRVRGDQPQHF. Here the CDR3 DNA reads TGTGCCAGCAGACGGGTTCGGGGGGACCAGCCCCAGCATTTT.

The chain has TRBV30 and TRBJ1-2; D not resolved. Germline lookup yields CDR1 GTSNPN and CDR2 SVGIG (reference sequence). Deletions cut 4 bases from V and 8 bases from J, with 14 bases between. This CDR3 spans 12 amino acids. The DNA for the CDR3 is TGTGCCTGGACCCCCGGGAGCTGGGGCTACACCTTC. Amino acids: CAWTPGSWGYTF.

The V and J genes are TRBV20-1 and TRBJ2-1, with D perhaps matching TRBD2 (6 bases). The CDR3 has 13 amino acids. V was pared by 6 bases and J by 5 bases, with 14 bases between. Germline CDR1 and CDR2: DFQATT and SNEGSKA (reference sequence). This CDR3 is CSASLGLNNEQFF. The CDR3, as DNA: TGCAGTGCATCGTTGGGACTCAACAATGAGCAGTTCTTC.

The chain combines TRBV20-1 with TRBJ1-3; no clear D gene. Germline V gene lookup returns CDR1 DFQATT and CDR2 SNEGSKA (reference sequence). The CDR3 spans 13 residues. V was trimmed by 1 base and J by 6 bases, leaving 10 bases between them. The CDR3 reads CSARVDGPNTIYF. In nucleotides, the CDR3 is TGCAGTGCTAGAGTAGACGGACCAAACACCATATATTTT.

V gene TRBV7-9 combines with J gene TRBJ2-7; 11 nucleotides align to TRBD2. Germline values: CDR1 SEHNR, CDR2 FQNEAQ (reference sequence). With 0 bases clipped from V and 7 bases from J, the junction kept 5 bases outside the gene matches. The CDR3 runs 15 residues. The CDR3 spells CASSLALAGGSEQYF. The CDR3 nucleotides are TGTGCCAGCAGCTTAGCGCTAGCGGGAGGCTCGGAGCAGTACTTC.

The chain recombines TRBV5-1 with TRBJ1-1; TRBD1 might be the D (6 bases). The germline CDR1 and CDR2 sequences are SGHRS and YFSETQ. V dropped 4 bases and J dropped 0 bases, with 16 bases sitting between them. This CDR3 has 16 residues. Here the CDR3 reads CASSTTRGLMNTEAFF. CDR3 DNA sequence: TGCGCCAGCAGCACTACCCGGGGGCTTATGAACACTGAAGCTTTCTTT.

The V and J genes are TRBV7-2 and TRBJ1-5, with TRBD1 as a possible D gene (5 bases). Between the trimmed V and J ends, which lost 5 bases and 4 bases, there was a span of 18 bases. The CDR3 spans 16 residues. Germline CDR1 reads SGHTA; CDR2 reads FQGNSA. The CDR3 is CASSPRLGGSNQPQHF. In DNA form, the CDR3 reads TGTGCCAGCAGCCCTAGACTCGGGGGGAGTAATCAGCCCCAGCATTTT.

The chain recombines TRBV27 with TRBJ2-7, with D hard to call. Trimming removed 3 bases at V and 1 base at J, with 10 bases between. CDR3 length: 14 residues. Per germline, CDR1 MNHEY and CDR2 SMNVEV (reference sequence). CDR3 sequence (DNA): TGTGCCAGCAGTTTGGGTTACAGATCCTACGAGCAGTACTTC. This sequence encodes CASSLGYRSYEQYF.